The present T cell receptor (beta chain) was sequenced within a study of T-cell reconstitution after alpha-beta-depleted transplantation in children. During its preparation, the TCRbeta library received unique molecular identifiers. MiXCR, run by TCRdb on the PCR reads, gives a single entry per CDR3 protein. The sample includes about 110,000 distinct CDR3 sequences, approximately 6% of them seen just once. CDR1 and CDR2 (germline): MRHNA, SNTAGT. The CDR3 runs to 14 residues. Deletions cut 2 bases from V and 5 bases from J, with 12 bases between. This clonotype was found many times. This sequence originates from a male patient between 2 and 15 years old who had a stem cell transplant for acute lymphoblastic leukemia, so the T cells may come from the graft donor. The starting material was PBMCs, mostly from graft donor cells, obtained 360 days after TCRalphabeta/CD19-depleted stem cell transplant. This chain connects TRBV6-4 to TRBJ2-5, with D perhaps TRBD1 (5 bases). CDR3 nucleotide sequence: TGTGCCAGCAGTGACGTAGGACACGGGGAGACCCAGTACTTC. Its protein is CASSDVGHGETQYF.